This T cell receptor beta chain was identified during a study of T cells in Graves' hyperthyroidism and ophthalmopathy. Looking at the study overall: Peripheral blood samples were taken at initial diagnosis, prior to any treatment. Study outcomes and limitations: Most clonotypes expanded in thyroid above 0.001 were likewise present in blood.

Germline CDR1 and CDR2: DFQATT and SNEGSKA (reference sequence). This CDR3 is built from 14 residues. V was shortened by 5 bases and J by 1 base, with 14 bases between the two germline ends. RNA transcripts gave rise to amplified TCR beta CDR3 regions. First-round RT-PCR of the TCR CDR3 relied on the HTBI primer set. TCRdb itself ran the multiplex PCR reads through MiXCR, one entry per CDR3 protein. The repertoire has around 600,000 distinct CDR3 sequences, 14% of them found once; the top ten carry around 7%. This clonotype was picked up many times. Its cognate antigen is unknown. The material sequenced was blood. The chain joins TRBV20-1 to TRBJ1-1; D call uncertain. The receptor comes from a young woman with Graves' ophthalmopathy. For the CDR3, the DNA is TGCAGTGCTGGCGTCGGACGGCAGAACACTGAAGCTTTCTTT. The encoded protein is CSAGVGRQNTEAFF.